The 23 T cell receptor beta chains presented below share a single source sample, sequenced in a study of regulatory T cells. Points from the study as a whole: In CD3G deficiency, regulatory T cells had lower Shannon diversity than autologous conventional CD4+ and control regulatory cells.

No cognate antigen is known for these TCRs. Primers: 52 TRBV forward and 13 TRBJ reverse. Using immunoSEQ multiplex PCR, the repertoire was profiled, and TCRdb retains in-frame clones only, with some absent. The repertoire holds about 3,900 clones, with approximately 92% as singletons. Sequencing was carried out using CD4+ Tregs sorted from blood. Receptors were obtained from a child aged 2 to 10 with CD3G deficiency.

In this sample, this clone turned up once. CDR3 sequence (DNA): TGTGCCAGCAGTGAACTAGCGGGAGGTAGAAACATTCAGTACTTC. Translated: CASSELAGGRNIQYF. The rearrangement joins TRBV6-1 to TRBJ2-4; TRBD2 matches 11 bases. Trimming removed 2 bases from V and 6 bases from J; junction bases left unmatched: 3. The CDR3 contains 15 residues. Germline V gene data show CDR1 as MNHNS and CDR2 as SASEGT.

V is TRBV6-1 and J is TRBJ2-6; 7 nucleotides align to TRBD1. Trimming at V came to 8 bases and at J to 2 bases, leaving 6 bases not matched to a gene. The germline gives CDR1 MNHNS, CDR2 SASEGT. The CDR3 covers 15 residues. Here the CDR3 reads CASSPQGAGANVLTF. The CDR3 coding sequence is TGTGCCAGCTCCCCCCAGGGGGCTGGGGCCAACGTCCTGACTTTC.

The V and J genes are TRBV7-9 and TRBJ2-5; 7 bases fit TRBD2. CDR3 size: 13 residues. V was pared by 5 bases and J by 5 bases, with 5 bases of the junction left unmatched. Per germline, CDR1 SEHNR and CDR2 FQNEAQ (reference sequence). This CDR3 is CASSASGTETQYF. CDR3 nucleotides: TGTGCCAGCAGCGCCAGCGGGACGGAGACCCAGTACTTC.

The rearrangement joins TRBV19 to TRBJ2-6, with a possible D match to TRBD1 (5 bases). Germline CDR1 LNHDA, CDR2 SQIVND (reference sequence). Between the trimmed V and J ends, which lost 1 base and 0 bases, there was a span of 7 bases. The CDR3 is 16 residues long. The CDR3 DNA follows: TGTGCCAGTAGTATAGCGACAGTCTCTGGGGCCAACGTCCTGACTTTC. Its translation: CASSIATVSGANVLTF.

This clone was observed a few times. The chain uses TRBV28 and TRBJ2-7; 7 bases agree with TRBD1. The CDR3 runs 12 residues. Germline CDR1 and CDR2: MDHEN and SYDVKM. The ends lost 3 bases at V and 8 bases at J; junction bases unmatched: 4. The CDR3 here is CASSFRQGKQYF. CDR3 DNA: TGTGCCAGCAGTTTCCGACAGGGCAAGCAGTACTTC.

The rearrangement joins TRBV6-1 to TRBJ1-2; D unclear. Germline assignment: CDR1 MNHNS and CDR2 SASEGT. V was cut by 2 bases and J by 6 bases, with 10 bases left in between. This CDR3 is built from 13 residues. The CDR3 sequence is CASSERWGDGYTF. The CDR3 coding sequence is TGTGCCAGCAGTGAACGATGGGGAGATGGCTACACCTTC.

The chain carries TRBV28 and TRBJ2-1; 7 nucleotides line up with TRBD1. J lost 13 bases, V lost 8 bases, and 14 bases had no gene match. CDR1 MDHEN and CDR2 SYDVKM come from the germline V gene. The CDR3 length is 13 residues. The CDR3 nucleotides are TGTGCCAGCCTATCAGGGACAGTGGGCCCACAGTTCTTC. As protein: CASLSGTVGPQFF.

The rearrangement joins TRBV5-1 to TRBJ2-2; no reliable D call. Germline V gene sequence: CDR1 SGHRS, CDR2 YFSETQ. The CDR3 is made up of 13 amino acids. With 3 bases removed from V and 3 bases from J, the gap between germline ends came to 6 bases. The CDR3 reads CASSSHDTGELFF. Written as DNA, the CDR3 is TGCGCCAGCAGCTCCCACGACACCGGGGAGCTGTTTTTT.

In DNA form, the CDR3 reads TGCGCCAGCAGCTTGGCCGGAAAGAACACCGGGGAGCTGTTTTTT. Residues: CASSLAGKNTGELFF. The chain carries TRBV5-1 and TRBJ2-2; D is unclear. Germline V lookup: CDR1 SGHRS, CDR2 YFSETQ. This CDR3 has 15 amino acids. The germline V and J ends were trimmed by 0 bases and 1 base, with 7 bases remaining between them.

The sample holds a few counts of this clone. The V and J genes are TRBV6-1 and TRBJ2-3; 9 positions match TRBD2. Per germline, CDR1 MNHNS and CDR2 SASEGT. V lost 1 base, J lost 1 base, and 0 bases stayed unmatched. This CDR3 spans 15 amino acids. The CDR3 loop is CASSEGTSGTDTQYF. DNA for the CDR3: TGTGCCAGCAGTGAAGGGACTAGCGGCACAGATACGCAGTATTTT.

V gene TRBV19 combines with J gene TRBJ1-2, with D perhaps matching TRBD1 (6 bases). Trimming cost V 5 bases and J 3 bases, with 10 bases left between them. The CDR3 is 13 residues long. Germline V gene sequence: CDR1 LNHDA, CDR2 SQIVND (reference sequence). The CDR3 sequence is CASSPGGYYGYTF. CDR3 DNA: TGTGCCAGTAGTCCGGGGGGCTACTATGGCTACACCTTC.

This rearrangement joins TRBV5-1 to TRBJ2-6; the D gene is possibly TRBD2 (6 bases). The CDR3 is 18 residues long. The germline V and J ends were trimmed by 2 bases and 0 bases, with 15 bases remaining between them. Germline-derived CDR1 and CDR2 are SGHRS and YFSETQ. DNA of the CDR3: TGCGCCAGCAGCTTAAGACTAGTGGGGTCCTCTGGGGCCAACGTCCTGACTTTC. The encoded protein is CASSLRLVGSSGANVLTF.

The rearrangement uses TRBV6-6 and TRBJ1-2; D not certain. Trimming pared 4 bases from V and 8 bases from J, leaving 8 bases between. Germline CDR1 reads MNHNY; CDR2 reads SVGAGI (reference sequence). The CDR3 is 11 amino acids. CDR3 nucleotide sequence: TGTGCCAGCAGTTTGCGATTCGGCTACACCTTC. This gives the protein CASSLRFGYTF.

CDR3 sequence reads: CASSIGDTQYF. CDR3 bases: TGTGCCAGCAGCATAGGAGATACGCAGTATTTT. This chain connects TRBV21-1 to TRBJ2-3. TRBV21-1 is a known pseudogene. There are 11 residues in the CDR3.

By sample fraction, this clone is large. CDR3 amino acids: CASSRGTSGGYEQYF. Written as DNA, the CDR3 is TGTGCCAGCAGCCGAGGGACTAGCGGGGGCTACGAGCAGTACTTC. The chain employs TRBV6-1 and TRBJ2-7, with 14 bases lining up with TRBD2. The CDR3 is made up of 15 amino acids. V shed 6 bases and J 3 bases; nucleotides not matched to a gene: 4. From germline, CDR1 is MNHNS and CDR2 SASEGT.

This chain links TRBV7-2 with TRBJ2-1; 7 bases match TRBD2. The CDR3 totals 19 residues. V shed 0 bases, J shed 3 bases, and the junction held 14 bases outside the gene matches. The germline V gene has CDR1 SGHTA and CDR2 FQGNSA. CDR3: CASSLALPRAGERYNEQFF. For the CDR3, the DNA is TGTGCCAGCAGCTTAGCCTTACCGAGGGCGGGAGAACGCTACAATGAGCAGTTCTTC.

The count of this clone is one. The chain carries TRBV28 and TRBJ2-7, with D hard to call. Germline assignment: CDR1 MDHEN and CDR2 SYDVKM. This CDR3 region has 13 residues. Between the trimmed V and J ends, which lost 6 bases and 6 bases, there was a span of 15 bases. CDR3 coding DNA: TGTGCCAGCAGAGGGCCAGGACCGTTCGAGCAGTACTTC. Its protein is CASRGPGPFEQYF.

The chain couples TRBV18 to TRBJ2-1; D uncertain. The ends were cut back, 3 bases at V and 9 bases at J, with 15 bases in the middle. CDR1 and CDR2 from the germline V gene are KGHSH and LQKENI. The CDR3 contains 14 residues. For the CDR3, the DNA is TGTGCCAGCTCACCTTCTACCCCCCCGGGTGAGCAGTTCTTC. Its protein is CASSPSTPPGEQFF.

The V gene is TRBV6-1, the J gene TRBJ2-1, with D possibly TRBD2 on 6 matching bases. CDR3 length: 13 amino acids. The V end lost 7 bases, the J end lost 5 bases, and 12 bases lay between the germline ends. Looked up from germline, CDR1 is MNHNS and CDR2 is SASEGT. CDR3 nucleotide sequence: TGTGCCAGCATGGGACTGACCAACAATGAGCAGTTCTTC. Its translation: CASMGLTNNEQFF.

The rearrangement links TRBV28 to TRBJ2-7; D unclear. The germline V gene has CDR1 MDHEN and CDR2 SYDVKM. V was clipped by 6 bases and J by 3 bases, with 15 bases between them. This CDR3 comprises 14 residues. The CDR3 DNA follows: TGTGCCAGCAGCCGTGACCAATCTATCTACGAGCAGTACTTC. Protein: CASSRDQSIYEQYF.

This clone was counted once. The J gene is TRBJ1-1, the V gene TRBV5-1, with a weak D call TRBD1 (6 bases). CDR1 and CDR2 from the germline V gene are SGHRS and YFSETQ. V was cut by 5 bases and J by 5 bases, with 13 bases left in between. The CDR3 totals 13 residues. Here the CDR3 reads CASRLTGITEAFF. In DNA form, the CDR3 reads TGCGCCAGCAGGTTAACAGGGATAACTGAAGCTTTCTTT.

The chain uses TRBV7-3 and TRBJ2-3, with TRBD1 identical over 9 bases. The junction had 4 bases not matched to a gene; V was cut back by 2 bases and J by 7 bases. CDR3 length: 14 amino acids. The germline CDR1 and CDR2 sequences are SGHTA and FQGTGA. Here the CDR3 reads CASSLGDRVHTQYF. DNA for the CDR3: TGTGCCAGCAGCTTAGGGGACAGGGTGCATACGCAGTATTTT.

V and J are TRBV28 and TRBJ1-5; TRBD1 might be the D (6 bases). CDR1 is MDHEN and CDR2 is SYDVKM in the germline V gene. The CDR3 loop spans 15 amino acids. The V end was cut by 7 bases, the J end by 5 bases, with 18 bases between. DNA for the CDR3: TGTGCCAGCACTAGGGCAGGGGCATTGGATCAGCCCCAGCATTTT. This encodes CASTRAGALDQPQHF. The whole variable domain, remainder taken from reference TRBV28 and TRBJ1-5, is DVKVTQSSRYLVKRTGEKVFLECVQDMDHENMFWYRQDPGLGLRLIYFSYDVKMKEKGDIPEGYSVSREKKERFSLILESASTNQTSMYLCASTRAGALDQPQHFGDGTRLSIL.